This T cell receptor beta chain was found in a study of response to subunit inactivated influenza vaccine. This clonotype showed up many times. TCRdb re-analysed the RT-PCR reads in MiXCR, keeping a single row per CDR3 protein. This table has about 570,000 distinct CDR3 sequences, roughly 12% appearing once. The CDR3 has 16 amino acids. Germline trimming cut 6 bases from V and 1 base from J; bases unmatched to any gene: 8. In addition, the sample was reused for a study of T cells expressing NK-cell markers. That work states: Generation of TCR beta cDNA was performed by 5'RACE template switching incorporating UMIs.

This sample comprised PBMCs from blood, obtained on the day of vaccination. This TCR derives from a man aged 50 or older who received an inactivated influenza vaccine. The chain has TRBV12-3 or TRBV12-4 and TRBJ1-1, with 10 nucleotides matching TRBD1. The CDR3 nucleotides read TGTGCCAGCAGATCCGGGACAGGGGCGAAGAACACTGAAGCTTTCTTT. Translated, it gives CASRSGTGAKNTEAFF.